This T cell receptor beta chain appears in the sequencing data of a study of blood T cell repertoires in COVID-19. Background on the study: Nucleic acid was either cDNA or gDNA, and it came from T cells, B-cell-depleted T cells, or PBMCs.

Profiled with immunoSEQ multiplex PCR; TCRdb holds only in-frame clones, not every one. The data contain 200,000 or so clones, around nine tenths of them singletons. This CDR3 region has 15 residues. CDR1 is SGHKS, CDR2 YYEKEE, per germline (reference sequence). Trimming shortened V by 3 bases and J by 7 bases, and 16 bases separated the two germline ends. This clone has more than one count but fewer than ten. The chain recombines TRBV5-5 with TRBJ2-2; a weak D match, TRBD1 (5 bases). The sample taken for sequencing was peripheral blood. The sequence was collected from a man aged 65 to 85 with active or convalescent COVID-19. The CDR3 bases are TGTGCCAGCAGCTCTACTCGCCAGGGAATCGGGGAGCTGTTTTTT. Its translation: CASSSTRQGIGELFF.